The sample holds one count of the clone carrying this T cell receptor beta chain. Trimming took 4 bases from V and 7 from J, leaving 15 bases between them. Germline V lookup: CDR1 SGHRS, CDR2 YFSETQ. The CDR3 extends over 14 amino acids. Generated by immunoSEQ multiplex PCR, the TCRdb table keeps only in-frame clones and is missing some. This table holds roughly 42,000 clones, 85% to 90% found once. This sample is drawn from a study of T cell changes during pregnancy in multiple sclerosis. The TCR sequence derives from a female donor with multiple sclerosis, enrolled in a pregnancy study. The genes are TRBV5-1 and TRBJ2-4; D is unclear. The sample consisted of CD4+ T cells from peripheral blood mononuclear cells, taken in the first trimester of pregnancy. The CDR3 bases are TGCGCCAGCAGCAACCTCCTAACCCCGAACATTCAGTACTTC. As protein: CASSNLLTPNIQYF.